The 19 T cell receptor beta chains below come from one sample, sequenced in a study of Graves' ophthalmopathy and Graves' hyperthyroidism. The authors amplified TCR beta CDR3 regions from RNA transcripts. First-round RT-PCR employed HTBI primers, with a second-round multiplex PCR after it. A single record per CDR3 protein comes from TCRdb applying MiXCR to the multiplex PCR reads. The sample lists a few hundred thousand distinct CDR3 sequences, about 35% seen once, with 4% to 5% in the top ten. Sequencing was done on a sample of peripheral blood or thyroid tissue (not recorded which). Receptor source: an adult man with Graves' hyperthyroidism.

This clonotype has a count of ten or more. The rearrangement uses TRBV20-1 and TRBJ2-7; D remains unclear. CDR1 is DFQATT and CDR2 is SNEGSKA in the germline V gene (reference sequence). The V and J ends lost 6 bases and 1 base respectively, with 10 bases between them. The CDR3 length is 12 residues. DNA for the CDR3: TGCAGTGCCCTCTCGTTTTCCTACGAGCAGTACTTC. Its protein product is CSALSFSYEQYF.

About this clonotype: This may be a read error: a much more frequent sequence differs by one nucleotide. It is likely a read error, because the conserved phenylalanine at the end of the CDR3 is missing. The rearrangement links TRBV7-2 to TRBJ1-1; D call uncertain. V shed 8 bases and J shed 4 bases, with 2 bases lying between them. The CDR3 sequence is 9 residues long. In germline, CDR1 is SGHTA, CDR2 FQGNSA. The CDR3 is CASGTEAFL. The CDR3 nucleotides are TGTGCCAGCGGCACTGAAGCTTTCCTT.

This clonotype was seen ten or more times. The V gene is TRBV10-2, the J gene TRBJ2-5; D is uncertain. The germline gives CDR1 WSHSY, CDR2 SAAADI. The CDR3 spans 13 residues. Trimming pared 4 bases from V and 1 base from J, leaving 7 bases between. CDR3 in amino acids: CASSATVQETQYF. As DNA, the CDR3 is TGCGCCAGCAGTGCGACTGTCCAAGAGACCCAGTACTTC.

Here the CDR3 reads CASSVGQGCEQYF. DNA for the CDR3: TGTGCCAGCAGCGTCGGACAGGGCTGCGAGCAGTACTTC. The chain is built from TRBV7-9 and TRBJ2-7; 8 positions match TRBD1. Losses at the gene ends were 5 bases for V and 6 bases for J; bases not matched to a gene: 6. The CDR3 runs 13 residues. Per germline, CDR1 SEHNR and CDR2 FQNEAQ (reference sequence).

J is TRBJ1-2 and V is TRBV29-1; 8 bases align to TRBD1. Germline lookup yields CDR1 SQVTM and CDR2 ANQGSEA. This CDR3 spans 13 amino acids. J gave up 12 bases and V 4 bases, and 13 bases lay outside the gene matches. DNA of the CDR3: TGCAGCGTTGTTGGGGACAGGAGCTCTGGAAACACCTTC. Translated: CSVVGDRSSGNTF.

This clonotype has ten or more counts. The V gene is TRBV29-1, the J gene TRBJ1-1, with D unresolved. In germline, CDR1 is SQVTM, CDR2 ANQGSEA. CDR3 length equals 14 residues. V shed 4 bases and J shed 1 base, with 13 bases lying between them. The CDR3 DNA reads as TGCAGCGTTGTCCGCGGAGATCAGAACACTGAAGCTTTCTTT. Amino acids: CSVVRGDQNTEAFF.

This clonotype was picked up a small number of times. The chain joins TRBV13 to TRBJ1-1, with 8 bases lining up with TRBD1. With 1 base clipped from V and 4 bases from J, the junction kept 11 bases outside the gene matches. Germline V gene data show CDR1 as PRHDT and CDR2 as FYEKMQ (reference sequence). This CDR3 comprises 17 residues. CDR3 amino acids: CASSLVLGRGRGTEAFF. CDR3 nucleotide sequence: TGTGCCAGCAGCTTAGTCCTGGGCAGGGGGCGGGGCACTGAAGCTTTCTTT. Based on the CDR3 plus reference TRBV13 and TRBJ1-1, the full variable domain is AAGVIQSPRHLIKEKRETATLKCYPIPRHDTVYWYQQGPGQDPQFLISFYEKMQSDKGSIPDRFSAQQFSDYHSELNMSSLELGDSALYFCASSLVLGRGRGTEAFFGQGTRLTVV.

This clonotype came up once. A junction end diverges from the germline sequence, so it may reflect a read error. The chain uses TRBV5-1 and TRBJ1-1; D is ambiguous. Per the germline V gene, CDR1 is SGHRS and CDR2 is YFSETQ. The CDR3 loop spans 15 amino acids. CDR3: CASNLDAAPDTEAFF. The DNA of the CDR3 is TGCGCCAGCAACTTGGACGCGGCCCCGGACACTGAAGCTTTCTTT.

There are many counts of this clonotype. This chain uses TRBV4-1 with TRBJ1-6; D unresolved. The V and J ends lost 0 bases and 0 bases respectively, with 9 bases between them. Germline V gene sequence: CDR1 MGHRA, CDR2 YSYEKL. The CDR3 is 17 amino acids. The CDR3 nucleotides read TGCGCCAGCAGCCAAGACCCGCTACACTCCTATAATTCACCCCTCCACTTT. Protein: CASSQDPLHSYNSPLHF.

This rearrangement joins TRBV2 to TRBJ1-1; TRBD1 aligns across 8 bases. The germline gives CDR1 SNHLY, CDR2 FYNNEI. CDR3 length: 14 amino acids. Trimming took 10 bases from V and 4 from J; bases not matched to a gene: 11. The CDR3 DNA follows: TGTGCCATCTATGAGGCAGGGGGCGGCACTGAAGCTTTCTTT. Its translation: CAIYEAGGGTEAFF.

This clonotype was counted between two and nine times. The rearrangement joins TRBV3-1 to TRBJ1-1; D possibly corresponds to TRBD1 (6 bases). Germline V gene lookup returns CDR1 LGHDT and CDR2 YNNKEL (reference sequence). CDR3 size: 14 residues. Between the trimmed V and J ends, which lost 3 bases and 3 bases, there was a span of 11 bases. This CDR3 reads CASSQAQGDTEAFF. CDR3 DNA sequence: TGTGCCAGCAGCCAGGCACAGGGAGACACTGAAGCTTTCTTT.

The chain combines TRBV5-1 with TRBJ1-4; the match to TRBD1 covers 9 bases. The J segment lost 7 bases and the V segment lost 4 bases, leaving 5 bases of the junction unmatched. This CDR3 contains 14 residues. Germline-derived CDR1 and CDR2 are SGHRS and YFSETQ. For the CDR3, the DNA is TGCGCCAGCAGCGTAGGGACAGGGCGTGAAAAACTGTTTTTT. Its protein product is CASSVGTGREKLFF.

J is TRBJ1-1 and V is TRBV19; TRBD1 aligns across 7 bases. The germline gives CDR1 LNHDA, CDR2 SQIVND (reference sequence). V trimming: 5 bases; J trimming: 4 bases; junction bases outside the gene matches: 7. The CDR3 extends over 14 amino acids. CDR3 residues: CASSVTGWSTEAFF. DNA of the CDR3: TGTGCCAGTAGTGTGACAGGGTGGAGCACTGAAGCTTTCTTT. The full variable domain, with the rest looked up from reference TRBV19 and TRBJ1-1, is DGGITQSPKYLFRKEGQNVTLSCEQNLNHDAMYWYRQDPGQGLRLIYYSQIVNDFQKGDIAEGYSVSREKKESFPLTVTSAQKNPTAFYLCASSVTGWSTEAFFGQGTRLTVV.

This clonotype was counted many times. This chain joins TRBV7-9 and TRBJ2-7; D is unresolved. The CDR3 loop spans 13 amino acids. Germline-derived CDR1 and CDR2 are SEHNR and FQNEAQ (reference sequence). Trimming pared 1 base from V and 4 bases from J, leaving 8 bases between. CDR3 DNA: TGTGCCAGCAGCTTAGAATCCGGATACGAGCAGTACTTC. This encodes CASSLESGYEQYF.

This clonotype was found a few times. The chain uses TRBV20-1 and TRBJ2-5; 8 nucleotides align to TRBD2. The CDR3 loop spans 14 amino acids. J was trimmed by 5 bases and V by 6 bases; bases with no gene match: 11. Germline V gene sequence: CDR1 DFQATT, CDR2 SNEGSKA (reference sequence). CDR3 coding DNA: TGCAGTGCCAGCCTCCGGGGGGGCTTGGAGACCCAGTACTTC. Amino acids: CSASLRGGLETQYF.

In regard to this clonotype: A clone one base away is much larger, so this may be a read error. The CDR3 nucleotides read TGTGCCAGCAGTCACTCGACCGCCCAAGAGACCCAGTACTTC. Amino acid sequence: CASSHSTAQETQYF. The chain recombines TRBV7-9 with TRBJ2-5; no reliable D call. Germline CDR1 SEHNR, CDR2 FQNEAQ (reference sequence). Trimming took 6 bases from V and 1 from J, leaving 12 bases between them. This CDR3 is 14 amino acids long.

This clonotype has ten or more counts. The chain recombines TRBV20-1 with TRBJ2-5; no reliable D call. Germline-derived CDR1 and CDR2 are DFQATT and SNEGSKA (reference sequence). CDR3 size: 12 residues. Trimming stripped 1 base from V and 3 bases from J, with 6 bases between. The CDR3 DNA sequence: TGCAGTGCTAGAGGAGGAGAAGAGACCCAGTACTTC. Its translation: CSARGGEETQYF.

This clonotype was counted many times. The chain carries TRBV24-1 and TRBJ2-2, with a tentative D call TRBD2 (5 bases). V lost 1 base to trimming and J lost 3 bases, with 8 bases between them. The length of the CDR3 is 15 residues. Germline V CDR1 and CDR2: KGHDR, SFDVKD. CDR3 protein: CATSDLAGDTGELFF. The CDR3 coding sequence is TGTGCCACCAGTGATTTAGCCGGGGACACCGGGGAGCTGTTTTTT.

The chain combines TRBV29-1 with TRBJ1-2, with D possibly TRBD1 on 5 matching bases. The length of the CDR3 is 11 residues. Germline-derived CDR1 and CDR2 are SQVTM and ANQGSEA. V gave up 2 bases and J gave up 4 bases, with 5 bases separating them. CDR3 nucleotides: TGCAGCGTTGAAACAGGCTATGGCTACACCTTC. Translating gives CSVETGYGYTF.